This TCR beta chain was captured in a study of cytomegalovirus exposure and HLA in healthy donors. The CDR3 contains 16 residues. Trimming cost V 5 bases and J 3 bases; bases outside gene matches: 9. Germline assignment: CDR1 SGHNT and CDR2 YYREEE (reference sequence). Researchers ran the PCR with 60 Vbeta and 13 Jbeta primers. TCRdb keeps only in-frame clones here, not all; method: immunoSEQ multiplex PCR. Of nearly 95,000 clones in the sample, 7.6% were seen once. The chain employs TRBV5-4 and TRBJ2-7; 12 bases match TRBD2. The sample consisted of PBMCs. The sequence came from a man aged 50 to 60 in good health and CMV-seronegative. CDR3 bases: TGTGCCAGCAGTGGTGGGGGGACTAGCGGGTTCTACGAGCAGTACTTC. It is translated as CASSGGGTSGFYEQYF.